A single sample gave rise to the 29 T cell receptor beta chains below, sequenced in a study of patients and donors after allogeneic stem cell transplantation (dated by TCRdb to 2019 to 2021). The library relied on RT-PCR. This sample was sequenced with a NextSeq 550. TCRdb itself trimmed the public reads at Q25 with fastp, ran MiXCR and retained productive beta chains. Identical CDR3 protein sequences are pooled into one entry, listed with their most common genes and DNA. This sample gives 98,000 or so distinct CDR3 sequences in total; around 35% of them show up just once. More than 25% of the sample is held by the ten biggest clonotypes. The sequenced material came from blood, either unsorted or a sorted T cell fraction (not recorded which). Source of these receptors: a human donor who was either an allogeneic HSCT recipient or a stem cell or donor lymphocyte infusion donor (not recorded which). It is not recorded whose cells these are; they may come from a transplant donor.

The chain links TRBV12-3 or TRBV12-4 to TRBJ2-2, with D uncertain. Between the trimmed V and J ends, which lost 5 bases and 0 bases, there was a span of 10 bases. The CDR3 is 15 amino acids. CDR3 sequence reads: CASSPTISNTGELFF. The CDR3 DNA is TGTGCCAGCAGTCCGACGATTTCGAACACCGGGGAGCTGTTTTTT.

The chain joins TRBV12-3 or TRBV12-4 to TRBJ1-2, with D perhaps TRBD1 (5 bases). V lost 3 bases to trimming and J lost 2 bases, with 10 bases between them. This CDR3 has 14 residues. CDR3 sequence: CASSLRGVNYGYTF. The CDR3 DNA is TGTGCCAGCAGTTTGCGGGGGGTGAACTATGGCTACACCTTC.

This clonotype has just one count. CDR3 sequence: CASSWTPGQSSTDTQYF. CDR3 nucleotide sequence: TGCGCCAGCAGCTGGACCCCGGGACAGTCTAGCACAGATACGCAGTATTTT. The chain employs TRBV5-1 and TRBJ2-3, with 7 bases that match TRBD1. Germline values: CDR1 SGHRS, CDR2 YFSETQ. CDR3 length equals 17 residues. The V gene end was trimmed by 3 bases and the J gene end by 0 bases; junction bases not matched to a gene: 10.

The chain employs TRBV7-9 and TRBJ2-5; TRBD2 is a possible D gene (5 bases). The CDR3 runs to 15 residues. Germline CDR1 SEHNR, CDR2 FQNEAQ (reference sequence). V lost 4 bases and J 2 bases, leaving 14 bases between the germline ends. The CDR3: CASSWGIAPQETQYF. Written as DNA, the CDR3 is TGTGCCAGCAGCTGGGGTATAGCGCCACAAGAGACCCAGTACTTC.

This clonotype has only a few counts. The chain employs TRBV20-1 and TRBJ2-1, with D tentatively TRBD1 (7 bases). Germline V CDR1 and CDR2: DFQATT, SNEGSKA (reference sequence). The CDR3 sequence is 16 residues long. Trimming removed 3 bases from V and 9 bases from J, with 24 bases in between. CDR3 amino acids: CSASYPLGRDSSEQFF. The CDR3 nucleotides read TGCAGTGCTAGTTACCCCTTAGGGCGGGACAGCTCTGAGCAGTTCTTC.

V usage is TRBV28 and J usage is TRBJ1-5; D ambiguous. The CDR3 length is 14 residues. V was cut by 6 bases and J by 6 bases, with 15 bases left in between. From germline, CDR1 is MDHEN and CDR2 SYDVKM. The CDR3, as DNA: TGTGCCAGCAGCCCAAGACGGAACCTTCAGCCCCAGCATTTT. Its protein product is CASSPRRNLQPQHF.

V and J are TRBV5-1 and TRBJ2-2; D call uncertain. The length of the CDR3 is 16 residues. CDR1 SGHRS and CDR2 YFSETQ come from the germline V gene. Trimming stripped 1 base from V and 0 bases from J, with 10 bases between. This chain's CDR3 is CASSLQGYANTGELFF. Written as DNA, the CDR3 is TGCGCCAGCAGCTTGCAAGGCTATGCGAACACCGGGGAGCTGTTTTTT.

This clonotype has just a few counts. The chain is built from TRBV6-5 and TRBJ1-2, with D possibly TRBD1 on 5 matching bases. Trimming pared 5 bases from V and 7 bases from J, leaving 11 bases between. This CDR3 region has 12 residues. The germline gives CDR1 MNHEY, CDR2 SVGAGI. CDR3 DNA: TGTGCCAGCAGTGGTCAGGGTCCTGGCTACACCTTC. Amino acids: CASSGQGPGYTF.

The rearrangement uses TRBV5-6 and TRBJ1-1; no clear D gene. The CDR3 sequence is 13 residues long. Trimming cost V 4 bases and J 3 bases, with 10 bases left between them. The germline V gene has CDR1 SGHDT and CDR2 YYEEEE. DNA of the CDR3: TGTGCCAGCAGCAGGGTAGTGGACACTGAAGCTTTCTTT. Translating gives CASSRVVDTEAFF. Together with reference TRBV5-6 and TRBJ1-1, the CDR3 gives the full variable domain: DAGVTQSPTHLIKTRGQQVTLRCSPKSGHDTVSWYQQALGQGPQFIFQYYEEEERQRGNFPDRFSGHQFPNYSSELNVNALLLGDSALYLCASSRVVDTEAFFGQGTRLTVV.

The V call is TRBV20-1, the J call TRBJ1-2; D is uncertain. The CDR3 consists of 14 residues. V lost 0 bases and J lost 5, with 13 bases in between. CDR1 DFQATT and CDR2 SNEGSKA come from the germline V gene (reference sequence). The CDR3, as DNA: TGCAGTGCTAGAGAGGTTGCGGGAGGGTATGGCTACACCTTC. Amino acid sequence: CSAREVAGGYGYTF.

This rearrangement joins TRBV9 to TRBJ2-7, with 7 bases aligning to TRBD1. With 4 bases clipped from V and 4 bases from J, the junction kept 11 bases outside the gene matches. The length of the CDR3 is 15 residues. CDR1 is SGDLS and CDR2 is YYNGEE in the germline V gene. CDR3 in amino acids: CASSPMTGSMYEQYF. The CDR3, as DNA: TGTGCCAGCAGCCCAATGACAGGGTCGATGTACGAGCAGTACTTC.

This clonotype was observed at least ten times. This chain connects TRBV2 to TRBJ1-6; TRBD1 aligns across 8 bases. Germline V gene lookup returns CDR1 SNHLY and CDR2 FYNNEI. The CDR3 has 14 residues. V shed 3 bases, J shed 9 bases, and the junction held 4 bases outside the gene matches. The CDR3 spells CASSERQGFSPLHF. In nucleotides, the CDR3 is TGTGCCAGCAGTGAGCGACAGGGGTTTTCACCCCTCCACTTT.

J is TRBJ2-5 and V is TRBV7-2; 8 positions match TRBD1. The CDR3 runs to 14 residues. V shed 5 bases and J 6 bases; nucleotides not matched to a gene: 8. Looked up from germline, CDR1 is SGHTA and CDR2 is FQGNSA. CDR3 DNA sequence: TGTGCCAGCAGCCCGGACAGGGACCCGAAGACCCAGTACTTC. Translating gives CASSPDRDPKTQYF. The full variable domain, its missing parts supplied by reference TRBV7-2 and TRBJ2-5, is GAGVSQSPSNKVTEKGKDVELRCDPISGHTALYWYRQSLGQGLEFLIYFQGNSAPDKSGLPSDRFSAERTGGSVSTLTIQRTQQEDSAVYLCASSPDRDPKTQYFGPGTRLLVL.

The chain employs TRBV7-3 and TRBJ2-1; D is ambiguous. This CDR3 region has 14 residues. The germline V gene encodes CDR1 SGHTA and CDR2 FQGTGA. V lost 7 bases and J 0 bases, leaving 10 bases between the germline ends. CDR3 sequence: CASKSGYSYNEQFF. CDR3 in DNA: TGTGCCAGCAAAAGTGGGTACTCCTACAATGAGCAGTTCTTC.

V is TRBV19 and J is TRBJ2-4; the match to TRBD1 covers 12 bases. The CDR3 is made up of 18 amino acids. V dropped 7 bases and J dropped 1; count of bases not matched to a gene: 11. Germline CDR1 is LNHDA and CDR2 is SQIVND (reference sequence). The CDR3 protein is CASTAGTGGVDAKNIQYF. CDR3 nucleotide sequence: TGTGCCAGTACGGCCGGGACAGGGGGCGTCGATGCCAAAAACATTCAGTACTTC.

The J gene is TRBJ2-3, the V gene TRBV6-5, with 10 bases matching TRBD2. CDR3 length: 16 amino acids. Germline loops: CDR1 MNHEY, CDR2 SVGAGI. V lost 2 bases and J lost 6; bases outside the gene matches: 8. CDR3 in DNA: TGTGCCAGCAGTTACAAAACTAGCGGGAAGGGTGATACGCAGTATTTT. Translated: CASSYKTSGKGDTQYF.

The chain's CDR3 is CASSYHGTNTEAFF. The CDR3 DNA sequence: TGTGCCAGCAGTTATCACGGGACTAACACTGAAGCTTTCTTT. The rearrangement uses TRBV6-2 or TRBV6-3 and TRBJ1-1; the D gene is possibly TRBD1 (5 bases). The CDR3 sequence is 14 residues long. Germline CDR1 and CDR2: MNHEY and SVGEGT. The V end lost 3 bases, the J end lost 2 bases, and 10 bases lay between the germline ends.

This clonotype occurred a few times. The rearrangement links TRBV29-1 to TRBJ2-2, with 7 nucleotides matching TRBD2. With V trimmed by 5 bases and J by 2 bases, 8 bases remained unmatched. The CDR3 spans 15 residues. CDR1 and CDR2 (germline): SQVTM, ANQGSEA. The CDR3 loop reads CSVRLAGVNTGELFF. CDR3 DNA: TGCAGCGTTCGTTTGGCGGGAGTAAACACCGGGGAGCTGTTTTTT.

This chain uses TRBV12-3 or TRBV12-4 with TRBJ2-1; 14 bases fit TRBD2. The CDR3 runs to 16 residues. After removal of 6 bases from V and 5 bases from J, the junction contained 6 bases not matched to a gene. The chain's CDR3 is CASRGLAGVSHNEQFF. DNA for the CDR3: TGTGCCAGCAGGGGACTAGCGGGAGTTTCCCACAATGAGCAGTTCTTC.

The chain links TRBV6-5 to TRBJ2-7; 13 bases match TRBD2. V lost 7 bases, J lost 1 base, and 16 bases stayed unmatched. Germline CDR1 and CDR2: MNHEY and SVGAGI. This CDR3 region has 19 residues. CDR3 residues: CASMGMGARLAGGSYEQYF. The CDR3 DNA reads TGTGCCAGCATGGGGATGGGGGCTAGACTAGCGGGAGGTTCCTACGAGCAGTACTTC.

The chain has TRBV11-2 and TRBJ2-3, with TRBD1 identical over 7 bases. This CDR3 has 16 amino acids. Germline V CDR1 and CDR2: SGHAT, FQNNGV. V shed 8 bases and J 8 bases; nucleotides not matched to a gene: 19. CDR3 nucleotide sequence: TGTGCCAGCCTCACCCCCGGGACCTACAACAGGGGTACGCAGTATTTT. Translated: CASLTPGTYNRGTQYF.

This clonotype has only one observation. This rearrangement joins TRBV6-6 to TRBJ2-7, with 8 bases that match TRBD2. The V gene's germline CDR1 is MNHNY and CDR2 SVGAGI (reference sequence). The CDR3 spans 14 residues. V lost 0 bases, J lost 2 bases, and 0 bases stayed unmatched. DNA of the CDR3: TGTGCCAGCAGTTACTCACTAGCGGCCTACGAGCAGTACTTC. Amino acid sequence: CASSYSLAAYEQYF.

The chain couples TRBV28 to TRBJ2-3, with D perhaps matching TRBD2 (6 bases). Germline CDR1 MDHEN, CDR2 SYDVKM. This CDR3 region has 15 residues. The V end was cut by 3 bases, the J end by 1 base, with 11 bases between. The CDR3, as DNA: TGTGCCAGCAGTTTTAGCGGTCCCCGCACAGATACGCAGTATTTT. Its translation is CASSFSGPRTDTQYF.

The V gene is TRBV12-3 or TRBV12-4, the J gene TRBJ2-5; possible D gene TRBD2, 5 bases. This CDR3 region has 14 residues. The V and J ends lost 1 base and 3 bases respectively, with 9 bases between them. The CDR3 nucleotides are TGTGCCAGCAGTTTAGTCCGAGCGGAAGAGACCCAGTACTTC. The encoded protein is CASSLVRAEETQYF.

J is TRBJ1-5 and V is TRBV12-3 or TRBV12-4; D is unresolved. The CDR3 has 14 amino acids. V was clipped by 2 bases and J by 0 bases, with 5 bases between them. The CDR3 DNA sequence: TGTGCCAGCAGTTTACGACTTAGCAATCAGCCCCAGCATTTT. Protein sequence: CASSLRLSNQPQHF.

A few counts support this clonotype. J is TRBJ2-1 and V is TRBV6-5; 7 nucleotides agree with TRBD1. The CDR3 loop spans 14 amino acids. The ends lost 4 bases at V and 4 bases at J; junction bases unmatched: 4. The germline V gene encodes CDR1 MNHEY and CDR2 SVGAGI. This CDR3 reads CASSLDRLYNEQFF. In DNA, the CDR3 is TGTGCCAGCAGTTTGGACAGGCTTTACAATGAGCAGTTCTTC.

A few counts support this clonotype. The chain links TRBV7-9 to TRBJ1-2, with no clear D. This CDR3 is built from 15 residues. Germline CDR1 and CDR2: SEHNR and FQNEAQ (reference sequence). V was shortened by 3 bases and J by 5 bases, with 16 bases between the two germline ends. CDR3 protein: CASSFGVGSEYGYTF. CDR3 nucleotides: TGTGCCAGCAGCTTCGGAGTGGGATCTGAGTATGGCTACACCTTC.

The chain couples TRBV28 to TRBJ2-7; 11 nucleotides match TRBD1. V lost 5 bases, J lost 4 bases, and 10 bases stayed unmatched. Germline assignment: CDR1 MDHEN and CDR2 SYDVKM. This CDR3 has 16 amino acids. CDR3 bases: TGTGCCAGCAGTACAGATGGACAGGGGGCGCGATACGAGCAGTACTTC. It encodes CASSTDGQGARYEQYF. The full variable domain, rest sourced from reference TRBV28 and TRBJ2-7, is DVKVTQSSRYLVKRTGEKVFLECVQDMDHENMFWYRQDPGLGLRLIYFSYDVKMKEKGDIPEGYSVSREKKERFSLILESASTNQTSMYLCASSTDGQGARYEQYFGPGTRLTVT.

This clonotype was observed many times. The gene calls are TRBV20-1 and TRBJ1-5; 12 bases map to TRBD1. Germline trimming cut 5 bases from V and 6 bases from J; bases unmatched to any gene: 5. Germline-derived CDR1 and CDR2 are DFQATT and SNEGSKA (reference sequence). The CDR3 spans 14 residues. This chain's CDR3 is CSAGDRGRFQPQHF. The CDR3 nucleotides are TGCAGTGCTGGGGACAGGGGGCGGTTTCAGCCCCAGCATTTT.